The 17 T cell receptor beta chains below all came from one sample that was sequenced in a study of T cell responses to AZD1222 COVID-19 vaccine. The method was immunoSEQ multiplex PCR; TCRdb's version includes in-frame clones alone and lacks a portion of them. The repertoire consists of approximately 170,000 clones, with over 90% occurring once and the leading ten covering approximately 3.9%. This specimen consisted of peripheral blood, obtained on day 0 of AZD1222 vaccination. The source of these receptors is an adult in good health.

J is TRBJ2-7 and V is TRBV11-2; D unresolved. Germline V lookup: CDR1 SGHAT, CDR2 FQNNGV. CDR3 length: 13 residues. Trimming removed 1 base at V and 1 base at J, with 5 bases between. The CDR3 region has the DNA TGTGCCAGCAGCTTAGTTGGGTCCTACGAGCAGTACTTC. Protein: CASSLVGSYEQYF.

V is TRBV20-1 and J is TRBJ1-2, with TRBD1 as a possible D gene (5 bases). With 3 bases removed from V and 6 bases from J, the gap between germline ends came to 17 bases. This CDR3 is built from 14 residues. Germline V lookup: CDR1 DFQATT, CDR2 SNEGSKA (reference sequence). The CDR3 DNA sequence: TGCAGTGCTAGTTACAGGCGTCTGAGTGATGGCTACACCTTC. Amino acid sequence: CSASYRRLSDGYTF.

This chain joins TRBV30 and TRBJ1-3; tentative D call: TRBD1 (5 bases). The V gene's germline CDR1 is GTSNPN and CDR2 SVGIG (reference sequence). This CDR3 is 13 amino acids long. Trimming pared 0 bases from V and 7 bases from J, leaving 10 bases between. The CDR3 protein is CAWSVPGGNTIYF. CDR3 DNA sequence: TGTGCCTGGAGTGTGCCCGGGGGGAACACCATATATTTT.

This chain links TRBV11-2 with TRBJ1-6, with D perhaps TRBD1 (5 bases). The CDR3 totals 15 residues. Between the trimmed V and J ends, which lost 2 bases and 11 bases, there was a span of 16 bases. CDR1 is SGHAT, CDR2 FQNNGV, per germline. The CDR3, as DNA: TGTGCCAGCAGCTTAAAGTGGGGGTTTACCACACCCCTCCACTTT. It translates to CASSLKWGFTTPLHF.

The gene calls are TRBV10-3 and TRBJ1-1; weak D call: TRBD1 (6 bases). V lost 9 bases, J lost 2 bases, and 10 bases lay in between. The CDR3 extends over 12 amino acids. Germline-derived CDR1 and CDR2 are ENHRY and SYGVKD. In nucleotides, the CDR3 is TGTGCCATTCGGGGGGGCAACACTGAAGCTTTCTTT. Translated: CAIRGGNTEAFF.

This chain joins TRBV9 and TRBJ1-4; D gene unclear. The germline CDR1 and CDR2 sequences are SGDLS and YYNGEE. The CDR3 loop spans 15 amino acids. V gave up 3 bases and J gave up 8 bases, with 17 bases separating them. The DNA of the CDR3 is TGTGCCAGCAGCGCAACCGGGCTCTACGACGAAAAACTGTTTTTT. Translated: CASSATGLYDEKLFF.

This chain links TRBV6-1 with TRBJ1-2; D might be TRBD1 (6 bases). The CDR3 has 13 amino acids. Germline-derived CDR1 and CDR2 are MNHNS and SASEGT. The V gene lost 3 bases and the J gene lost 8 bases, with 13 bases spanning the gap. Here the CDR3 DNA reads TGTGCCAGCAGTGAGAGGGGGGGTGGCGGCTACACCTTC. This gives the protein CASSERGGGGYTF.

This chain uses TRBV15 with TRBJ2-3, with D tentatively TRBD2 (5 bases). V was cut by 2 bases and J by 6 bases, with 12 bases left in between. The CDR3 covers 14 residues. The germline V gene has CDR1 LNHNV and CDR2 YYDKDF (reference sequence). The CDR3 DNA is TGTGCCACCAGCAGAACACTAGTGGAGGATACGCAGTATTTT. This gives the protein CATSRTLVEDTQYF.

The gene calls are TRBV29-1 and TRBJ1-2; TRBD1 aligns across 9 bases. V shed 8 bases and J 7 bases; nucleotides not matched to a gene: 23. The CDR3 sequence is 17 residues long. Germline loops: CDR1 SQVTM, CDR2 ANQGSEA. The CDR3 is CSTLGETGGPEVSGYTF. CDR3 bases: TGCAGCACTTTGGGGGAGACAGGGGGTCCAGAAGTCAGTGGCTACACCTTC.

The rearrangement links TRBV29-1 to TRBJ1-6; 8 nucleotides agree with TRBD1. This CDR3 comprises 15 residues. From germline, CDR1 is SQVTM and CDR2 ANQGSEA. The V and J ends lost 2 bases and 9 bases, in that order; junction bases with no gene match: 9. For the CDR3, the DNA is TGCAGCGTTGAAAGTCGGGACAGGACCTTTTCACCCCTCCACTTT. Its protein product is CSVESRDRTFSPLHF.

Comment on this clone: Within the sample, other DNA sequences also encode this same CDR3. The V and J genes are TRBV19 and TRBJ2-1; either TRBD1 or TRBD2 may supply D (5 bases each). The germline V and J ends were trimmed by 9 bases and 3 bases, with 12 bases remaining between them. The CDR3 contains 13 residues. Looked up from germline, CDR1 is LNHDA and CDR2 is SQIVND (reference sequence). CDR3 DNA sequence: TGTGCCAGCAGCTGGGACGGCTACAATGAGCAGTTCTTC. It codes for CASSWDGYNEQFF.

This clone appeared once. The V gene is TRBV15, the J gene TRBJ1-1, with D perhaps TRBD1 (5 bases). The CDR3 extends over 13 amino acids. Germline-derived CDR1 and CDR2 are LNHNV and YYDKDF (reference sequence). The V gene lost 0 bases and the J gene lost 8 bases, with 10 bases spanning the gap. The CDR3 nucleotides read TGTGCCACCAGCAGAGATCTTGGGGCCGAAGCTTTCTTT. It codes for CATSRDLGAEAFF.

The CDR3 sequence: CASSYRRLALIPITQYF. The CDR3 DNA follows: TGTGCCAGCAGTTACCGCCGACTAGCGCTCATCCCGATAACGCAGTATTTT. This chain connects TRBV6-2 or TRBV6-3 to TRBJ2-3; TRBD2 matches 8 bases. The V segment lost 2 bases and the J segment 9 bases; nucleotides outside the gene matches: 16. The CDR3 runs 17 residues. Germline V lookup: CDR1 MNHEY, CDR2 SVGEGT.

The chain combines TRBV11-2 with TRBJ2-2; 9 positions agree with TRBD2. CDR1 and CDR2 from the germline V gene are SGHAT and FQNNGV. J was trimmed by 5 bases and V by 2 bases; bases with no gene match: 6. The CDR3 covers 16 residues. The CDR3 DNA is TGTGCCAGCAGCTTATGGGGGACTAGCCGTACCGGGGAGCTGTTTTTT. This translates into CASSLWGTSRTGELFF.

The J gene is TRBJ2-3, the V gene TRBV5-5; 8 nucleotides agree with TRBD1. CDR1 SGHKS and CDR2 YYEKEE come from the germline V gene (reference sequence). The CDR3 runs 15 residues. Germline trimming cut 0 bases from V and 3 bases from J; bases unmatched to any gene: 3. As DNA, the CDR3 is TGTGCCAGCAGCTTGGACCGGACAGGGACAGATACGCAGTATTTT. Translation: CASSLDRTGTDTQYF. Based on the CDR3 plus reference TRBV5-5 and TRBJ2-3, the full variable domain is DAGVTQSPTHLIKTRGQQVTLRCSPISGHKSVSWYQQVLGQGPQFIFQYYEKEERGRGNFPDRFSARQFPNYSSELNVNALLLGDSALYLCASSLDRTGTDTQYFGPGTRLTVL.

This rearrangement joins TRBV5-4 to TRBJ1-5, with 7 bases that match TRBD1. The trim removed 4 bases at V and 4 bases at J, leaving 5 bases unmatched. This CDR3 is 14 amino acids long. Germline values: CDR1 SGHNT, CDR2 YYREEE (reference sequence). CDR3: CASSQGGMNQPQHF. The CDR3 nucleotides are TGTGCCAGCAGCCAGGGGGGGATGAATCAGCCCCAGCATTTT.

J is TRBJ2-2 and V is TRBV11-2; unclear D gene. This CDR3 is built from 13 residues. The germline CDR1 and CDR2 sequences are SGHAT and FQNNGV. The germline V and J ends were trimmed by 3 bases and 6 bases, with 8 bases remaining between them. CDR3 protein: CASSFRSSGELFF. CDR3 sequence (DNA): TGTGCCAGCAGCTTTCGGTCGTCCGGGGAGCTGTTTTTT. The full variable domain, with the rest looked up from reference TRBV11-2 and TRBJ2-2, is EAGVAQSPRYKIIEKRQSVAFWCNPISGHATLYWYQQILGQGPKLLIQFQNNGVVDDSQLPKDRFSAERLKGVDSTLKIQPAKLEDSAVYLCASSFRSSGELFFGEGSRLTVL.